What follows is one T cell receptor beta chain and its context. What it recognizes is unknown. These data belong to a study of cytomegalovirus exposure and HLA in healthy donors. The study's findings and limits: Roughly uniform depth of sequencing across donors was assumed in presence/absence analyses. TCR sequences were mostly rare, though some public TCRs occurred in many donors. Accurate predictions that matched the HLA-A and HLA-B alleles of most subjects were reportedly made from TCR beta sequences.

This CDR3 is built from 15 residues. Germline V lookup: CDR1 MNHNS, CDR2 SASEGT. V lost 2 bases, J lost 5 bases, and 15 bases lay in between. The PCR contained 60 Vbeta and 13 Jbeta primers. Only in-frame clones appear in the TCRdb table, and some are missing; sequencing was by immunoSEQ multiplex PCR. The repertoire consists of around 150,000 clones, with around 80% occurring once and the leading ten covering 2.2%. The specimen was PBMCs. The sequence derives from a man younger than 45 in good health and CMV-seronegative. This chain joins TRBV6-1 and TRBJ1-1; tentative D call: TRBD1 (5 bases). The DNA for the CDR3 is TGTGCCAGCAGTGAAAATTGGCAGGGAGGGACTGAAGCTTTCTTT. This translates into CASSENWQGGTEAFF.